Below are 31 T cell receptor beta chains sequenced from a single sample in a study of T cells in Graves' hyperthyroidism and ophthalmopathy. RNA transcripts provided the source from which TCR beta CDR3 regions were amplified. First-round RT-PCR targeting the TCR CDR3 was performed with the HTBI primer set. One entry per CDR3 protein results from TCRdb running MiXCR on the multiplex PCR reads. Here the sample spans a few hundred thousand distinct CDR3 sequences, 15% being singletons. Sequenced sample: blood. Source of these receptors: a woman aged 25 to 39 with Graves' hyperthyroidism.

This clonotype came up a few times. The chain's CDR3 is CASERGTEAFF. CDR3 DNA: TGTGCCAGCGAGAGGGGCACTGAAGCTTTCTTT. The V and J genes are TRBV6-1 and TRBJ1-1, with D perhaps TRBD1 (5 bases). V dropped 8 bases and J dropped 4 bases, with 8 bases sitting between them. The CDR3 is 11 amino acids. From germline, CDR1 is MNHNS and CDR2 SASEGT.

The V gene is TRBV4-1, the J gene TRBJ1-2; D is unclear. Germline V gene data show CDR1 as MGHRA and CDR2 as YSYEKL. The V gene lost 3 bases and the J gene lost 0 bases, with 17 bases spanning the gap. The CDR3 has 17 residues. CDR3 DNA: TGCGCCAGCAGCCACGGGTCACGGGAGGGTACTAACTATGGCTACACCTTC. Its translation is CASSHGSREGTNYGYTF.

The J gene is TRBJ2-3, the V gene TRBV27; D is ambiguous. CDR1 and CDR2 (germline): MNHEY, SMNVEV (reference sequence). The CDR3 totals 13 residues. The V end was cut by 5 bases, the J end by 6 bases, with 12 bases between. The DNA for the CDR3 is TGTGCCAGCAGTCCCCTCCCCCGCGATACGCAGTATTTT. Translating gives CASSPLPRDTQYF.

There are many counts of this clonotype. CDR3 coding DNA: TGTGCCACACTAAGGCCCGGGGAGCTCGAGCAGTACTTC. Its translation is CATLRPGELEQYF. The chain is built from TRBV28 and TRBJ2-7; D might be TRBD2 (5 bases). The CDR3 totals 13 residues. CDR1 is MDHEN and CDR2 is SYDVKM in the germline V gene. With 10 bases removed from V and 6 bases from J, the gap between germline ends came to 19 bases.

There are many counts of this clonotype. This chain connects TRBV28 to TRBJ2-7, with 10 bases identical to TRBD1. Trimming cost V 3 bases and J 4 bases; bases outside gene matches: 6. The CDR3 has 15 amino acids. Per the germline V gene, CDR1 is MDHEN and CDR2 is SYDVKM. The chain's CDR3 is CASSFQGTGVYEQYF. The CDR3 coding sequence is TGTGCCAGCAGTTTCCAGGGGACAGGGGTGTACGAGCAGTACTTC.

This clonotype appeared a few times. The V and J genes are TRBV10-3 and TRBJ2-1, with TRBD2 matching 7 bases. Germline CDR1 and CDR2: ENHRY and SYGVKD. V shed 0 bases and J 8 bases; nucleotides not matched to a gene: 7. CDR3 length: 15 residues. CDR3 sequence (DNA): TGTGCCATCAGTGAGTCAGCGGGATATATCGATGAGCAGTTCTTC. Encoded protein: CAISESAGYIDEQFF.

This clonotype has a handful of counts. The rearrangement uses TRBV5-5 and TRBJ1-3; no definite D call. Germline V gene data show CDR1 as SGHKS and CDR2 as YYEKEE (reference sequence). CDR3 length equals 15 residues. Trimming took off 3 bases at V and 0 bases at J, with 10 bases between the two ends. CDR3 protein: CASSSYTVSGNTIYF. The CDR3 region has the DNA TGTGCCAGCAGCTCTTACACCGTCTCTGGAAACACCATATATTTT.

Many counts were recorded for this clonotype. V usage is TRBV29-1 and J usage is TRBJ2-1; 13 bases are shared with TRBD2. From germline, CDR1 is SQVTM and CDR2 ANQGSEA. CDR3 length: 18 amino acids. The trim removed 1 base at V and 3 bases at J, leaving 9 bases unmatched. The CDR3 sequence is CSVEGTSGSRDFYNEQFF. The CDR3 DNA reads as TGCAGCGTTGAAGGGACTAGCGGGAGTAGGGACTTCTACAATGAGCAGTTCTTC.

This clonotype was counted a few times. V and J are TRBV28 and TRBJ1-2, with D possibly TRBD1 on 5 matching bases. The CDR3 runs 16 residues. Germline V CDR1 and CDR2: MDHEN, SYDVKM. V lost 5 bases, J lost 1 base, and 17 bases lay in between. CDR3 loop: CASSPPGAFGNYGYTF. CDR3 DNA sequence: TGTGCCAGCAGTCCCCCCGGGGCGTTTGGTAACTATGGCTACACCTTC.

In its sample, this clonotype was seen many times. The chain combines TRBV20-1 with TRBJ2-7; TRBD1 agrees at 8 bases. This CDR3 region has 14 residues. J was trimmed by 3 bases and V by 4 bases; bases with no gene match: 8. Germline CDR1 is DFQATT and CDR2 is SNEGSKA (reference sequence). CDR3: CSAIPGQVVYEQYF. The DNA of the CDR3 is TGCAGTGCTATTCCGGGACAGGTAGTCTACGAGCAGTACTTC.

This clonotype was seen a few times. One base separates it from a far larger clone, so it is likely a read error. The rearrangement links TRBV28 to TRBJ2-7, with a tentative D call TRBD1 (6 bases). Germline loops: CDR1 MDHEN, CDR2 SYDVKM. CDR3 size: 13 residues. For the CDR3, the DNA is TGTGCCAGCAGTTTGGACAGCTCCTACGAGCGGTACTTC. As protein: CASSLDSSYERYF.

CDR3 nucleotide sequence: TGTGCCATCAGTGGGACGGACAGGGACAGCAATCAGCCCCAGCATTTT. It specifies CAISGTDRDSNQPQHF. This rearrangement joins TRBV10-3 to TRBJ1-5; 8 nucleotides match TRBD1. Germline trimming cut 4 bases from V and 1 base from J; bases unmatched to any gene: 6. The CDR3 is 16 residues long. In germline, CDR1 is ENHRY, CDR2 SYGVKD.

The V call is TRBV24-1, the J call TRBJ1-3, with a tentative D call TRBD1 (5 bases). The CDR3 is made up of 17 amino acids. V was clipped by 4 bases and J by 0 bases, with 15 bases between them. From germline, CDR1 is KGHDR and CDR2 SFDVKD. CDR3: CATSDLTGSTSGNTIYF. CDR3 sequence (DNA): TGTGCCACCAGTGACCTTACAGGTTCTACCTCTGGAAACACCATATATTTT.

This clonotype appeared a few times. Possible read error: a much larger clone is one base away. The chain uses TRBV5-1 and TRBJ2-1, with TRBD2 matching over 8 bases. CDR1 and CDR2 (germline): SGHRS, YFSETQ. CDR3 length: 19 amino acids. As DNA, the CDR3 is TGCGCCAGCAGCTTGAATGGGGGCGGGAGGCCGACGAAGAACAATGGGCAGTTCTTC. Encoded protein: CASSLNGGGRPTKNNGQFF. Drawing the rest from reference TRBV5-1 and TRBJ2-1, the complete variable domain is KAGVTQTPRYLIKTRGQQVTLSCSPISGHRSVSWYQQTPGQGLQFLFEYFSETQRNKGNFPGRFSGRQFSNSRSEMNVSTLELGDSALYLCASSLNGGGRPTKNNGQFFGPGTRLTVL.

This clonotype has a count of ten or more. The chain joins TRBV5-1 to TRBJ2-2; the match to TRBD2 covers 8 bases. Germline V gene lookup returns CDR1 SGHRS and CDR2 YFSETQ. J was trimmed by 4 bases and V by 4 bases; bases with no gene match: 9. The CDR3 runs to 16 residues. CDR3 DNA: TGCGCCAGCAGCGAGGCAAGCGGGAGCGGCACCGGGGAGCTGTTTTTT. Protein sequence: CASSEASGSGTGELFF.

This clonotype was counted between two and nine times. The CDR3 sequence: CASSPTQGGYEQYF. CDR3 DNA sequence: TGTGCCAGCAGCCCCACACAGGGGGGCTACGAGCAGTACTTC. The V and J genes are TRBV5-4 and TRBJ2-7, with 8 positions matching TRBD1. The CDR3 has 14 residues. Trimming took 4 bases from V and 3 from J; bases not matched to a gene: 6. Germline V gives CDR1 SGHNT, CDR2 YYREEE (reference sequence). Full variable domain (outside the CDR3, taken from reference TRBV5-4 and TRBJ2-7): ETGVTQSPTHLIKTRGQQVTLRCSSQSGHNTVSWYQQALGQGPQFIFQYYREEENGRGNFPPRFSGLQFPNYSSELNVNALELDDSALYLCASSPTQGGYEQYFGPGTRLTVT.

The chain employs TRBV6-2 or TRBV6-3 and TRBJ2-2; 9 bases are a match to TRBD1. Germline lookup yields CDR1 MNHEY and CDR2 SVGEGT. The CDR3 length is 14 residues. The ends lost 7 bases at V and 5 bases at J; junction bases unmatched: 5. The chain's CDR3 is CASKTGGGTGELFF. The DNA for the CDR3 is TGTGCCAGCAAGACAGGGGGGGGGACCGGGGAGCTGTTTTTT.

This clonotype turned up a few times. The chain is built from TRBV6-2 or TRBV6-3 and TRBJ1-4; D is possibly TRBD1 (5 bases). Trimming left V 6 bases short and J 8 bases short, with 19 bases between. There are 15 residues in the CDR3. Germline CDR1 reads MNHEY; CDR2 reads SVGEGT. CDR3: CASSPSGTAEEKLFF. CDR3 in DNA: TGTGCCAGCAGCCCATCCGGGACGGCGGAGGAAAAACTGTTTTTT.

This clonotype has a handful of counts. The V call is TRBV10-1, the J call TRBJ2-2; D uncertain. V was trimmed by 3 bases and J by 0 bases, leaving 11 bases between them. The V gene's germline CDR1 is WNHNN and CDR2 SYGVQD (reference sequence). The CDR3 has 16 residues. In DNA, the CDR3 is TGCGCCAGCAGTGATTACGGCAGGACGAACACCGGGGAGCTGTTTTTT. Translating it yields CASSDYGRTNTGELFF.

This clonotype was recorded many times. The V gene is TRBV27, the J gene TRBJ2-7; D is perhaps TRBD1 (5 bases). Germline loops: CDR1 MNHEY, CDR2 SMNVEV (reference sequence). The CDR3 sequence is 15 residues long. Trimming stripped 1 base from V and 2 bases from J, with 12 bases between. The CDR3 nucleotides are TGTGCCAGCAGTTTATGGGGCAGGCCGACCTACGAGCAGTACTTC. Protein sequence: CASSLWGRPTYEQYF.

V usage is TRBV6-9 and J usage is TRBJ1-1; D is undetermined. The ends were cut back, 2 bases at V and 1 base at J, with 8 bases in the middle. Germline V gene lookup returns CDR1 MNHGY and CDR2 SVAAGI. The CDR3 contains 14 residues. The chain's CDR3 is CASSYKGRNTEAFF. As DNA, the CDR3 is TGTGCCAGCAGTTATAAAGGGAGGAACACTGAAGCTTTCTTT.

Comments on this clonotype: This could be a read error, since a much larger clone is one nucleotide away. The CDR3 here is CASRLVKETQYF. CDR3 coding DNA: TGTGCCAGCAGGTTAGTTAAAGAGACCCAGTACTTC. The chain combines TRBV2 with TRBJ2-5; the D is unclear. Germline V CDR1 and CDR2: SNHLY, FYNNEI. The CDR3 contains 12 residues. Trimming pared 6 bases from V and 3 bases from J, leaving 8 bases between.

The chain carries TRBV29-1 and TRBJ2-5; TRBD1 matches at 9 bases. Germline CDR1 reads SQVTM; CDR2 reads ANQGSEA. The CDR3 totals 15 residues. The junction had 6 bases not matched to a gene; V was cut back by 3 bases and J by 1 base. CDR3 protein: CSVDPGQGRQETQYF. The CDR3 DNA reads TGCAGCGTTGACCCGGGACAGGGTCGCCAAGAGACCCAGTACTTC.

This clonotype showed up many times. This chain connects TRBV3-1 to TRBJ2-1, with 8 bases aligning to TRBD2. The junction had 19 bases not matched to a gene; V was cut back by 4 bases and J by 2 bases. Germline V gene sequence: CDR1 LGHDT, CDR2 YNNKEL (reference sequence). This CDR3 comprises 20 residues. CDR3 loop: CASSPRGGVSAGVAYNEQFF. Here the CDR3 DNA reads TGTGCCAGCAGCCCGAGAGGCGGGGTGTCAGCGGGAGTAGCCTACAATGAGCAGTTCTTC.

This clonotype has at least ten counts. The rearrangement uses TRBV18 and TRBJ1-4, with 7 bases identical to TRBD1. Germline CDR1 reads KGHSH; CDR2 reads LQKENI. This CDR3 is 16 amino acids long. V trimming: 2 bases; J trimming: 10 bases; junction bases outside the gene matches: 13. The CDR3 loop reads CASSPGPEGAYGKLFF. As DNA, the CDR3 is TGTGCCAGCTCACCAGGCCCCGAGGGGGCCTACGGAAAACTGTTTTTT.

The V and J genes are TRBV18 and TRBJ2-7; perhaps D is TRBD1 or TRBD2 (5 bases each). V lost 5 bases to trimming and J lost 2 bases, with 13 bases between them. The CDR3 has 14 residues. CDR1 and CDR2 (germline): KGHSH, LQKENI. The CDR3 bases are TGTGCCAGCTCATCCCGAGGGGACCCCTACGAGCAGTACTTC. This codes for CASSSRGDPYEQYF.

This clonotype has ten or more counts. This sequence joins TRBV3-1 and TRBJ1-3, with D hard to call. Germline CDR1 and CDR2: LGHDT and YNNKEL (reference sequence). Trimming pared 4 bases from V and 3 bases from J, leaving 19 bases between. The CDR3 sequence is 17 residues long. CDR3 DNA: TGTGCCAGCAGCCTTACCAGATACTTGAGCTTTGGAAACACCATATATTTT. It specifies CASSLTRYLSFGNTIYF.

This clonotype was counted many times. The J gene is TRBJ2-3, the V gene TRBV20-1; unclear D gene. V gave up 3 bases and J gave up 2 bases, with 9 bases separating them. The CDR3 has 13 amino acids. Germline V gene data show CDR1 as DFQATT and CDR2 as SNEGSKA (reference sequence). The CDR3 coding sequence is TGCAGTGCTAGTGGGCACACCACAGATACGCAGTATTTT. Amino acid sequence: CSASGHTTDTQYF.

This clonotype was observed a handful of times. V usage is TRBV20-1 and J usage is TRBJ2-1; 8 nucleotides line up with TRBD1. Trimming took 8 bases from V and 4 from J; bases not matched to a gene: 4. The CDR3 has 12 amino acids. CDR1 is DFQATT and CDR2 is SNEGSKA in the germline V gene (reference sequence). The CDR3 nucleotides are TGCAGTCCAGGGGGCGGGTACAATGAGCAGTTCTTC. Translating gives CSPGGGYNEQFF.

This clonotype was seen ten or more times. V gene TRBV19 combines with J gene TRBJ2-1; 7 bases align to TRBD2. Trimming at V came to 5 bases and at J to 8 bases, leaving 3 bases not matched to a gene. Germline V gives CDR1 LNHDA, CDR2 SQIVND (reference sequence). This CDR3 contains 12 residues. The CDR3 DNA reads as TGTGCCAGTAGTTTCCGGGGGGATGAGCAGTTCTTC. Translating gives CASSFRGDEQFF. Together with reference TRBV19 and TRBJ2-1, the CDR3 gives the full variable domain: DGGITQSPKYLFRKEGQNVTLSCEQNLNHDAMYWYRQDPGQGLRLIYYSQIVNDFQKGDIAEGYSVSREKKESFPLTVTSAQKNPTAFYLCASSFRGDEQFFGPGTRLTVL.

This clonotype was seen more than once but under ten times. This chain uses TRBV11-2 with TRBJ2-7, with 10 bases identical to TRBD1. V was pared by 6 bases and J by 4 bases, with 3 bases of the junction left unmatched. The CDR3 runs to 13 residues. Germline assignment: CDR1 SGHAT and CDR2 FQNNGV. CDR3 DNA sequence: TGTGCCAGCAGAGACAGGGGGCAGTACGAGCAGTACTTC. Protein sequence: CASRDRGQYEQYF. Variable domain in full (rest from reference TRBV11-2 and TRBJ2-7): EAGVAQSPRYKIIEKRQSVAFWCNPISGHATLYWYQQILGQGPKLLIQFQNNGVVDDSQLPKDRFSAERLKGVDSTLKIQPAKLEDSAVYLCASRDRGQYEQYFGPGTRLTVT.